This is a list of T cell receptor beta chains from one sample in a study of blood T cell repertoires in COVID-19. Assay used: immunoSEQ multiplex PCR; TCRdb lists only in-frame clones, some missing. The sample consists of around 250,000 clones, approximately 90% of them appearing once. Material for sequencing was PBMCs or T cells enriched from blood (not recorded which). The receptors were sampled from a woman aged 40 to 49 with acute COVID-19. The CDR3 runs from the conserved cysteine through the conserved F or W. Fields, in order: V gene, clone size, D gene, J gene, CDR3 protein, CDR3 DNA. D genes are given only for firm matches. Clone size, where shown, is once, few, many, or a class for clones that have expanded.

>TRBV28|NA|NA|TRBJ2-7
CASTDRSSYEQYF
TGTGCCAGCACCGACAGGAGCTCCTACGAGCAGTACTTC
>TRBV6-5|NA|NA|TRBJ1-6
CASSYEDSPHSPLHF
TGTGCCAGCAGTTACGAGGACAGCCCTCATTCACCCCTCCACTTT
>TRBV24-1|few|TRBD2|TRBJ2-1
CATGTSGNNEQFF
TGTGCCACCGGGACTAGCGGGAACAATGAGCAGTTCTTC
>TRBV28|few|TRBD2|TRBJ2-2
CASSLTMGLAGGTGELFF
TGTGCCAGCAGTTTAACCATGGGACTAGCGGGAGGAACCGGGGAGCTGTTTTTT
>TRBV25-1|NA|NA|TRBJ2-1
CATRGELYNEQFF
TGTGCCACCCGCGGAGAGCTCTACAATGAGCAGTTCTTC
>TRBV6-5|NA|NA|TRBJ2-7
CASSYSYFSGEQYF
TGTGCCAGCAGTTACTCTTATTTTTCGGGTGAGCAGTACTTC
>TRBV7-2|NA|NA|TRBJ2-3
CASSLASASSDTQYF
TGTGCCAGCAGCCTAGCTAGCGCTAGTTCAGATACGCAGTATTTT
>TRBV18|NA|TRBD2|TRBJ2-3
CASSRLAGSADTQYF
TGTGCCAGCTCCCGACTAGCGGGGTCGGCAGATACGCAGTATTTT
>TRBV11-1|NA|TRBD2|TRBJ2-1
CASSPTAGGTYNEQFF
TGTGCCAGCAGCCCAACGGCGGGAGGTACCTACAATGAGCAGTTCTTC
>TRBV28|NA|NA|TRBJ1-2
CASSLIQGTNYGYTF
TGTGCCAGCAGTCTAATACAGGGAACTAACTATGGCTACACCTTC
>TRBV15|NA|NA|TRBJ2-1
CATSRDNRYNEQFF
TGTGCCACCAGCAGAGATAATAGATACAATGAGCAGTTCTTC
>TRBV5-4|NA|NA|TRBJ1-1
CASSLVGQEAFF
TGTGCCAGCAGCTTGGTGGGGCAAGAAGCTTTCTTT
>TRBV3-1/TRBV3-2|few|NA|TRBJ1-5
CASSLGHSNQPQHF
TGTGCCAGCAGCCTGGGGCATAGCAATCAGCCCCAGCATTTT
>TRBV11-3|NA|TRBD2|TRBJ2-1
CASSYVGLAGGKQFF
TGTGCCAGCAGTTATGTGGGACTAGCGGGAGGCAAGCAGTTCTTC
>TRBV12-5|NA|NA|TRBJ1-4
CASGLLTGHGNEKLFF
TGTGCTAGTGGTTTGCTCACGGGACACGGGAATGAAAAACTGTTTTTT
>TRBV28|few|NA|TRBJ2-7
CASSLFLASEQYF
TGTGCCAGCAGTTTATTCCTGGCCTCCGAGCAGTACTTC